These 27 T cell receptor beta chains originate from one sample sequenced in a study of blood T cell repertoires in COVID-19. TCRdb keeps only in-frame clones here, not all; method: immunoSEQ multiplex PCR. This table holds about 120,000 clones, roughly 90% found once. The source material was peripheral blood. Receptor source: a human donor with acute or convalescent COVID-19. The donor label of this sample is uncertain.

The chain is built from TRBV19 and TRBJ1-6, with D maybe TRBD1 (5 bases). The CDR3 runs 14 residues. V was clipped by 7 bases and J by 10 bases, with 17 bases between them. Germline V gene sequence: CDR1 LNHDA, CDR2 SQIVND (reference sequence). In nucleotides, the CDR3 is TGTGCCAGTACCCTAGGCGGGGGTTCCTCACCCCTCCACTTT. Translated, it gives CASTLGGGSSPLHF. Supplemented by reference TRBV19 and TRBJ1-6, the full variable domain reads DGGITQSPKYLFRKEGQNVTLSCEQNLNHDAMYWYRQDPGQGLRLIYYSQIVNDFQKGDIAEGYSVSREKKESFPLTVTSAQKNPTAFYLCASTLGGGSSPLHFGNGTRLTVT.

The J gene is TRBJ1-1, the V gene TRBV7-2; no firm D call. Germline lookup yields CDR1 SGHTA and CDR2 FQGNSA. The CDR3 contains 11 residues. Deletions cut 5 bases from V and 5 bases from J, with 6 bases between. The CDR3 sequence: CASSLRTEAFF. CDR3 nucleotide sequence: TGTGCCAGCAGCCTGAGAACTGAAGCTTTCTTT.

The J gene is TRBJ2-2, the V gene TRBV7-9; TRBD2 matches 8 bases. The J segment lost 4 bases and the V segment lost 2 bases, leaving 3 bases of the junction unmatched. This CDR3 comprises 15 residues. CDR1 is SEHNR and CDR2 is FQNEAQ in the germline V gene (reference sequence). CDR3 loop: CASSLLRGGTGELFF. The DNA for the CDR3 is TGTGCCAGCAGCTTACTTCGGGGGGGCACCGGGGAGCTGTTTTTT. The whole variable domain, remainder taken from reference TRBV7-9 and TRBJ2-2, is DTGVSQNPRHKITKRGQNVTFRCDPISEHNRLYWYRQTLGQGPEFLTYFQNEAQLEKSRLLSDRFSAERPKGSFSTLEIQRTEQGDSAMYLCASSLLRGGTGELFFGEGSRLTVL.

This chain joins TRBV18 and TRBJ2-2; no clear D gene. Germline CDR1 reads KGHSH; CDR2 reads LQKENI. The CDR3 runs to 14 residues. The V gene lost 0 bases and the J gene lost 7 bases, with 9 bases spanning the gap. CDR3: CASSPPRENGELFF. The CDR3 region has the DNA TGTGCCAGCTCACCACCGAGAGAGAACGGGGAGCTGTTTTTT.

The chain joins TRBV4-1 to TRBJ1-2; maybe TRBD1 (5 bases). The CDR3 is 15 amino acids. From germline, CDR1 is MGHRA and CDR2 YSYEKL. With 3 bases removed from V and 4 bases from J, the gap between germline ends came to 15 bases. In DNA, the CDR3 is TGCGCCAGCAGCCACCCCGTGGGGGGGGGCTATGGCTACACCTTC. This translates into CASSHPVGGGYGYTF.

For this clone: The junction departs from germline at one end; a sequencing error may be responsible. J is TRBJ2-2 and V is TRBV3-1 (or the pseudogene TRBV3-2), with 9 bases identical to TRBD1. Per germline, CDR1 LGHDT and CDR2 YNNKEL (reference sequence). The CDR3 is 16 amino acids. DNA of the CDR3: TGTGCCAGCACCCAAATCACCGGGACAGGGTCCGGGGAGCTGTTTTTT. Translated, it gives CASTQITGTGSGELFF.

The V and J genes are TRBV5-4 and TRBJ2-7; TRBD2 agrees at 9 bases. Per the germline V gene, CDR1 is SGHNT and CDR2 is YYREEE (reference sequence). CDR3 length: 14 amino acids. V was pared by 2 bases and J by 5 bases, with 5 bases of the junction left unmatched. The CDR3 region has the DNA TGTGCCAGCAGCTTCCCAGCGGGGGGCCACGAGCAGTACTTC. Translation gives CASSFPAGGHEQYF.

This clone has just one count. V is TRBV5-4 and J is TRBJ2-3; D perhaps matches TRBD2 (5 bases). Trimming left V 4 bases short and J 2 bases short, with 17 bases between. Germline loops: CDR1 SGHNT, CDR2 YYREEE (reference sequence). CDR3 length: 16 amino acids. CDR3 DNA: TGTGCCAGCAGCCGAGGGAAAGGGCGATACACAGATACGCAGTATTTT. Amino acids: CASSRGKGRYTDTQYF.

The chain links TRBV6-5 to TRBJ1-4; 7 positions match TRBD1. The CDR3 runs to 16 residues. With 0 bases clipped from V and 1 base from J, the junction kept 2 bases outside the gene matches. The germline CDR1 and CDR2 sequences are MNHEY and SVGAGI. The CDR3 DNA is TGTGCCAGCAGTTACTCGGGGACAGTAACTAATGAAAAACTGTTTTTT. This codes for CASSYSGTVTNEKLFF.

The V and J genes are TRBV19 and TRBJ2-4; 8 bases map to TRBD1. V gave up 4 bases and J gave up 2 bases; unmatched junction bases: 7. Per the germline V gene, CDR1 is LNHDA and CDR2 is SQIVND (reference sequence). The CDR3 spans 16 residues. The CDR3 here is CASSKDRVGSKNIQYF. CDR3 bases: TGTGCCAGTAGTAAGGACAGGGTCGGTTCCAAAAACATTCAGTACTTC. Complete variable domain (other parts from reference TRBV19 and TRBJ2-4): DGGITQSPKYLFRKEGQNVTLSCEQNLNHDAMYWYRQDPGQGLRLIYYSQIVNDFQKGDIAEGYSVSREKKESFPLTVTSAQKNPTAFYLCASSKDRVGSKNIQYFGAGTRLSVL.

The CDR3 bases are TGTGCCAGCAGCCTTGGGAGTCCCTACAATGAGCAGTTCTTC. This encodes CASSLGSPYNEQFF. The chain employs TRBV14 and TRBJ2-1; D possibly corresponds to TRBD2 (5 bases). The germline V and J ends were trimmed by 4 bases and 2 bases, with 9 bases remaining between them. Germline CDR1 is SGHDN and CDR2 is FVKESK. The CDR3 is made up of 14 amino acids.

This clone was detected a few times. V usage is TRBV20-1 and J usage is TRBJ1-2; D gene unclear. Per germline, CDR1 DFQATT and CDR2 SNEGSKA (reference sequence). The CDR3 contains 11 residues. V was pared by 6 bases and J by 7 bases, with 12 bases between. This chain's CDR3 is CSAGRQVGYTF. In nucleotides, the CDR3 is TGCAGTGCGGGCCGGCAGGTTGGCTACACCTTC.

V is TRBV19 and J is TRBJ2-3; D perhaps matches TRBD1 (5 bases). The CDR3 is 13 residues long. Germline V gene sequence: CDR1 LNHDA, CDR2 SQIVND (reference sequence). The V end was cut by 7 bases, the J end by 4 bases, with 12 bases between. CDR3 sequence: CASTWGWADTQYF. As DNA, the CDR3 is TGTGCCAGTACATGGGGCTGGGCAGATACGCAGTATTTT.

Here the CDR3 reads CATGQGDTDTQYF. CDR3 coding DNA: TGTGCCACCGGACAGGGGGACACAGATACGCAGTATTTT. This chain links TRBV24-1 with TRBJ2-3, with 10 bases lining up with TRBD1. This CDR3 region has 13 residues. The junction had 1 base not matched to a gene; V was cut back by 9 bases and J by 2 bases. Germline V CDR1 and CDR2: KGHDR, SFDVKD.

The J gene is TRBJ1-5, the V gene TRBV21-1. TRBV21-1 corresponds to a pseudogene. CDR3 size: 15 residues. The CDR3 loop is CASSPGENRNQPQHF. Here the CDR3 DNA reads TGTGCCAGCAGCCCGGGGGAAAATCGCAATCAGCCCCAGCATTTT.

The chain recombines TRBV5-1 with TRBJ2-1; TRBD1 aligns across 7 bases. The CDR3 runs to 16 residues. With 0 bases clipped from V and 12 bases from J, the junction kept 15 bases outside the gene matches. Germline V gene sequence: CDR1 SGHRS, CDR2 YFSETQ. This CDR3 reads CASSLARAGQGVGQFF. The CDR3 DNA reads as TGCGCCAGCAGCTTGGCCCGAGCCGGGCAGGGGGTAGGGCAGTTCTTC.

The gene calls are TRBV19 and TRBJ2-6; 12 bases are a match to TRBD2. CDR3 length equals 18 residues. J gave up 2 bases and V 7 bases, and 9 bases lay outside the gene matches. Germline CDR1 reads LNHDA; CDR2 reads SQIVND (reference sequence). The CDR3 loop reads CASTPTSGSAPGANVLTF. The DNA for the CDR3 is TGTGCCAGTACCCCGACTAGCGGGAGCGCGCCTGGGGCCAACGTCCTGACTTTC.

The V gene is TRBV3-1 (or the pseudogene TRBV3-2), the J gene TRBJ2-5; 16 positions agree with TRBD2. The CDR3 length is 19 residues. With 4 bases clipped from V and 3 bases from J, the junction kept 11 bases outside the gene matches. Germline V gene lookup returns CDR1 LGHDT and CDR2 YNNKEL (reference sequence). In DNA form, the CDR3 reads TGTGCCAGCAGCCCTAGTCCGGGACTAGCGGGGGGGCCGGAAGAGACCCAGTACTTC. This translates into CASSPSPGLAGGPEETQYF.

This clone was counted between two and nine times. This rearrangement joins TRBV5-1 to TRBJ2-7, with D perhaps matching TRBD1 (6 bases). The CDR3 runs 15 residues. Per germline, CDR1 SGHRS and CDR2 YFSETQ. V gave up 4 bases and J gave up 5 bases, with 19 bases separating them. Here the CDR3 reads CASSSGQTSRDEQYF. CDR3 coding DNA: TGCGCCAGCAGCAGTGGACAGACCTCTCGGGACGAGCAGTACTTC. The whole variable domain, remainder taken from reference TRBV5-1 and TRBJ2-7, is KAGVTQTPRYLIKTRGQQVTLSCSPISGHRSVSWYQQTPGQGLQFLFEYFSETQRNKGNFPGRFSGRQFSNSRSEMNVSTLELGDSALYLCASSSGQTSRDEQYFGPGTRLTVT.

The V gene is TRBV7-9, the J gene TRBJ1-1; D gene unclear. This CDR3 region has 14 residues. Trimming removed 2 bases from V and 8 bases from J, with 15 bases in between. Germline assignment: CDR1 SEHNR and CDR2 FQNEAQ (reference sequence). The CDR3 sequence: CASSLQASNLEAFF. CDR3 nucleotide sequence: TGTGCCAGCAGCTTACAGGCCTCCAACTTAGAAGCTTTCTTT.

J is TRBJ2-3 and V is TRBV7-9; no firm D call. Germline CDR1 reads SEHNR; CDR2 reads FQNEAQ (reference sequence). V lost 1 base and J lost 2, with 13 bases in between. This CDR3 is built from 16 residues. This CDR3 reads CASSLGPRGSTDTQYF. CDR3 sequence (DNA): TGTGCCAGCAGCTTAGGTCCGCGCGGTTCCACAGATACGCAGTATTTT.

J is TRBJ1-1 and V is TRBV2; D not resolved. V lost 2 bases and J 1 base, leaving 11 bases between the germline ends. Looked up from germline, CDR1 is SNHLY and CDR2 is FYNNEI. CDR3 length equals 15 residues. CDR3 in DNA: TGTGCCAGCAGTGAATTGGGCCAGAGGAACACTGAAGCTTTCTTT. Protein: CASSELGQRNTEAFF.

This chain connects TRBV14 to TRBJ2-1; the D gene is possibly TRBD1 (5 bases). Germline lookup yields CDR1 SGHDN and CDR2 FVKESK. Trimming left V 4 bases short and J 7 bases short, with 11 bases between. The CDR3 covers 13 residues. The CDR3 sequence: CASSPPQGNEQFF. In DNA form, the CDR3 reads TGTGCCAGCAGCCCCCCCCAGGGTAATGAGCAGTTCTTC.

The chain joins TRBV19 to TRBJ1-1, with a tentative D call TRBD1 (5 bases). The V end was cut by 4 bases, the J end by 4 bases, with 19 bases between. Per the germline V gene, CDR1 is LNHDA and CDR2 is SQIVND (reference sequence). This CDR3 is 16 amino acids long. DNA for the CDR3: TGTGCCAGTAGTACAGGCCCCGGGGACTGGGGCACTGAAGCTTTCTTT. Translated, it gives CASSTGPGDWGTEAFF.

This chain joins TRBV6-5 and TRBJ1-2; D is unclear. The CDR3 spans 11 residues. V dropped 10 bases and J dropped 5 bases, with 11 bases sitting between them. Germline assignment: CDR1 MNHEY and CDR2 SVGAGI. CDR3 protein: CATDRGYGYTF. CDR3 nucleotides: TGTGCCACCGATAGAGGTTATGGCTACACCTTC.

For the CDR3, the DNA is TGCAGCGTTGAGGGGGGTTACAATGAGCAGTTCTTC. Its translation: CSVEGGYNEQFF. V is TRBV29-1 and J is TRBJ2-1, with D perhaps TRBD2 (6 bases). This CDR3 has 12 amino acids. V lost 3 bases to trimming and J lost 4 bases, with 7 bases between them. Germline CDR1 is SQVTM and CDR2 is ANQGSEA.

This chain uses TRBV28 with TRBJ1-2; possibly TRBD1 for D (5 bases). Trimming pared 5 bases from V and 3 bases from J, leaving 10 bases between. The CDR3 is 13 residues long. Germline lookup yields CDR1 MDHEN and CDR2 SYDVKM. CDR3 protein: CASSLPGYYGYTF. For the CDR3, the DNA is TGTGCCAGCAGTCTACCAGGGTACTATGGCTACACCTTC.